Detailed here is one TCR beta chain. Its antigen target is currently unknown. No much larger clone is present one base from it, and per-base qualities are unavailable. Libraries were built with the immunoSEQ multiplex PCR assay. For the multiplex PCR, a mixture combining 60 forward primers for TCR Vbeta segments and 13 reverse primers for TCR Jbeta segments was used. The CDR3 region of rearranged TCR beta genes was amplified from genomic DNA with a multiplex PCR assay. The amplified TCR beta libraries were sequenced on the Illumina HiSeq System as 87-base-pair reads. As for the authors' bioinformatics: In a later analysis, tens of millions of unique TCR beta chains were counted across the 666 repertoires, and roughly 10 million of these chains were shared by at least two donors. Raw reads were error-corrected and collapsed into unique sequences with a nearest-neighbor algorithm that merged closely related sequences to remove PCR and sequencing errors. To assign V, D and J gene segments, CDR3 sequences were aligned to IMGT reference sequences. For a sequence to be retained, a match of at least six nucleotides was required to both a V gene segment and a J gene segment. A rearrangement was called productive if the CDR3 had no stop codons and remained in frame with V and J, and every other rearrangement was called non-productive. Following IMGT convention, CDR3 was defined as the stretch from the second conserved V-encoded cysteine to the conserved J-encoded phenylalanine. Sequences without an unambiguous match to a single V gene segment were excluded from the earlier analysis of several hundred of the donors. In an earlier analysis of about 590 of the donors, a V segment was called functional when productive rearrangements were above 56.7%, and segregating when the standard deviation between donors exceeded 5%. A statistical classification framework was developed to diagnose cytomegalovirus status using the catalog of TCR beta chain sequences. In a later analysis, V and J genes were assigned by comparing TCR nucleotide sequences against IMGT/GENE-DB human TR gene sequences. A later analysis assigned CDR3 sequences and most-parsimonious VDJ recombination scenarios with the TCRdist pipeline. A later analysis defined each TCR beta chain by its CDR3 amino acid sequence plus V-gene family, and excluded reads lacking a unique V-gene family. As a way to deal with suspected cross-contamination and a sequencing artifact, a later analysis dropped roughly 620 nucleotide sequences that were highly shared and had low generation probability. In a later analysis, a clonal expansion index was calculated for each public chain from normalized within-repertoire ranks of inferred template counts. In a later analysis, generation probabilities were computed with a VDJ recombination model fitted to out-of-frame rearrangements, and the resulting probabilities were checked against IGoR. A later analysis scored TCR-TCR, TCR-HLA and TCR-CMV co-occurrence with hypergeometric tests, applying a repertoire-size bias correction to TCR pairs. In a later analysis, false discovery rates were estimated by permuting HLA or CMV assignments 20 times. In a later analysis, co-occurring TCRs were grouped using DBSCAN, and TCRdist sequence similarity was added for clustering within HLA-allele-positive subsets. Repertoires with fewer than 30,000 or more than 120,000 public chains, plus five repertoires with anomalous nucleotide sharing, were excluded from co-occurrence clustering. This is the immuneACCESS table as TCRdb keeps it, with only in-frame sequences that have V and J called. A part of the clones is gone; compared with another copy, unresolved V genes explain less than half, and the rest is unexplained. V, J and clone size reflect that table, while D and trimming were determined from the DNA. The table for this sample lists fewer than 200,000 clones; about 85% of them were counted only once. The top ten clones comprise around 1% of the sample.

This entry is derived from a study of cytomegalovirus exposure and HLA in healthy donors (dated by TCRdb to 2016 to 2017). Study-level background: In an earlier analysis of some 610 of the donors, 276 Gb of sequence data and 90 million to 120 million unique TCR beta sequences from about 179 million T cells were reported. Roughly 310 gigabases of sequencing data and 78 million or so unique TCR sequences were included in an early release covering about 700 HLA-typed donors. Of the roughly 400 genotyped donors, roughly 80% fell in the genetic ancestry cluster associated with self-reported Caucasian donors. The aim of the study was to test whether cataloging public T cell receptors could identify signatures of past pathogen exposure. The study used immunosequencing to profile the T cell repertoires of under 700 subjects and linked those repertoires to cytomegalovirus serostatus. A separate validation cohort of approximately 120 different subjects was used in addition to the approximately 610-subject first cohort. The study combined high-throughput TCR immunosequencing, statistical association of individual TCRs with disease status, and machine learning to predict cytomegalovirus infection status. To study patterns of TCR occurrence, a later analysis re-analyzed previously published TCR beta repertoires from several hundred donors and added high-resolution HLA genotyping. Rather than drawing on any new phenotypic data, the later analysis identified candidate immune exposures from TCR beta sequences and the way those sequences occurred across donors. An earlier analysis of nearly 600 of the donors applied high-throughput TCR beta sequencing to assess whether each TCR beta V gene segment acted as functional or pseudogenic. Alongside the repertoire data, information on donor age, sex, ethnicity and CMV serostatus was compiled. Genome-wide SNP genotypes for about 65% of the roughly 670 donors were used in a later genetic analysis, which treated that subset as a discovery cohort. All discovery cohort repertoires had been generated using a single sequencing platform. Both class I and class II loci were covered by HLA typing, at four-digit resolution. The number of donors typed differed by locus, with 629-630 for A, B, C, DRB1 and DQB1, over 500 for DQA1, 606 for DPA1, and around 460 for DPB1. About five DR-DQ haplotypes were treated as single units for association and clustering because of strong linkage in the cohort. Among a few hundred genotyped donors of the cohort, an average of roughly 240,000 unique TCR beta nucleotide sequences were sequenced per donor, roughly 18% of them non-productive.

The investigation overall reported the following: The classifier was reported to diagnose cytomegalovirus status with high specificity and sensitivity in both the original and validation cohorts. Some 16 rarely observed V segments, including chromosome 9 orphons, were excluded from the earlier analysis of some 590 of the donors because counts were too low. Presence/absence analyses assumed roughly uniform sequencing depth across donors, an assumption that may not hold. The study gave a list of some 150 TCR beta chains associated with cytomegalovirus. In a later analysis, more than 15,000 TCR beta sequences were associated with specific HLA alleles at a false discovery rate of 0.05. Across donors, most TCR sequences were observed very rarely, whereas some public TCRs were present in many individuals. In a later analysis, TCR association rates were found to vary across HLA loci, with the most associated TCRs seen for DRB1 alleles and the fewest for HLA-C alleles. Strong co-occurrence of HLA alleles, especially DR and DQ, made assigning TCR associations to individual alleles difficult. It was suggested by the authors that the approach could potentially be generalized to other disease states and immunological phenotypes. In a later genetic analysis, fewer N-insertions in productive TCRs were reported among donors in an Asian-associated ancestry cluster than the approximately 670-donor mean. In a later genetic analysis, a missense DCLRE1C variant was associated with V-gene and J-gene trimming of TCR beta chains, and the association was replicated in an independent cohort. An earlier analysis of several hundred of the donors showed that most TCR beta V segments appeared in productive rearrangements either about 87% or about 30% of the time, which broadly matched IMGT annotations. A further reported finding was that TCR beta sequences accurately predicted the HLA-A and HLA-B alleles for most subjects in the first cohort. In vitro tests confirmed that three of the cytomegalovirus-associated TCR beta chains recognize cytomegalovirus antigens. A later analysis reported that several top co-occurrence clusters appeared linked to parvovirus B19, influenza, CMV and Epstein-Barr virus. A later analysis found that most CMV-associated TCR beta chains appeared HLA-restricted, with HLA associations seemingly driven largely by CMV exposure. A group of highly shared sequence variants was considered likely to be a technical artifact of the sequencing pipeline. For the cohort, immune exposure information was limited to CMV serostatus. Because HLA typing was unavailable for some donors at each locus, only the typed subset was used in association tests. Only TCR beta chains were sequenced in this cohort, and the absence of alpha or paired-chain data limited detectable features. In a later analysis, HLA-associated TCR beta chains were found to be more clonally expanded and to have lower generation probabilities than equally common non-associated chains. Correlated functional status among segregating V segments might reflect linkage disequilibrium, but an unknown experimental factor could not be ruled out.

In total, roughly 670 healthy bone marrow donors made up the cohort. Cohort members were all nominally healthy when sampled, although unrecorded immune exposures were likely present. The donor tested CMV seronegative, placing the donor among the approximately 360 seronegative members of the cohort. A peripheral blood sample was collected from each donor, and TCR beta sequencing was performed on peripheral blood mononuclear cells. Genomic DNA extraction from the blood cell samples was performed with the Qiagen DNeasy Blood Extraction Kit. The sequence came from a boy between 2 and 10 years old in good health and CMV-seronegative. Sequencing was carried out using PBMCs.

The sequenced DNA is TGTGCCAGCAGCGTAACAGCGGGGGGTGATACGCAGTATTTT. Translation gives CASSVTAGGDTQYF. The chain employs TRBV9 and TRBJ2-3; the junction holds 9 bases that match TRBD2. Trimmed from V: 1 base; trimmed from J: 6 bases; junction bases lacking a gene match: 3. The germline V gene yields SGDLS for CDR1 and YYNGEE for CDR2. The CDR3 goes from the cysteine to the phenylalanine over 14 residues. CDR3 DNA only is kept here, 42 bases in frame from base 1.